The 15 T cell receptor beta chains below were found in one sample sequenced in a study of blood T cell repertoires in COVID-19. This table comes from immunoSEQ multiplex PCR, and its TCRdb copy is limited to in-frame clones, with some not included. This sample has about 280,000 clones; around 90% occur once, and the top ten carry approximately 8.8%. The source material was peripheral blood. Receptors were obtained from a man aged 18 to 30 with active or convalescent COVID-19.

This clone was observed a few times. The chain combines TRBV7-9 with TRBJ1-1; D call uncertain. CDR3 size: 13 residues. CDR1 SEHNR and CDR2 FQNEAQ come from the germline V gene (reference sequence). Trimming removed 3 bases at V and 7 bases at J, with 12 bases between. CDR3: CASSFKNSGEAFF. The CDR3 coding sequence is TGTGCCAGCAGCTTCAAGAACTCGGGTGAAGCTTTCTTT.

CDR3 loop: CASSGAVWGDYGYTF. The CDR3 nucleotides are TGTGCCAGCAGCGGGGCTGTTTGGGGGGACTATGGCTACACCTTC. The chain combines TRBV7-8 with TRBJ1-2, with TRBD1 as a possible D gene (5 bases). The V end lost 5 bases, the J end lost 3 bases, and 16 bases lay between the germline ends. Germline V gene lookup returns CDR1 SGHVS and CDR2 FQNEAQ. The CDR3 contains 15 residues.

V and J are TRBV9 and TRBJ2-5; TRBD2 matches at 9 bases. The CDR3 is made up of 16 amino acids. Germline loops: CDR1 SGDLS, CDR2 YYNGEE. V shed 0 bases and J 2 bases; nucleotides not matched to a gene: 5. The CDR3 region has the DNA TGTGCCAGCAGCGTAGGGCTAGCGGGGACTCAAGAGACCCAGTACTTC. Translation: CASSVGLAGTQETQYF.

The rearrangement links TRBV4-1 to TRBJ2-2; 10 bases map to TRBD2. The CDR3 is 16 residues long. V was pared by 4 bases and J by 5 bases, with 7 bases of the junction left unmatched. Germline assignment: CDR1 MGHRA and CDR2 YSYEKL. CDR3: CASSPPGGLATGELFF. Written as DNA, the CDR3 is TGCGCCAGCAGCCCTCCAGGGGGACTAGCGACCGGGGAGCTGTTTTTT.

The chain carries TRBV5-1 and TRBJ2-7, with a tentative D call TRBD1 (5 bases). The germline CDR1 and CDR2 sequences are SGHRS and YFSETQ. The CDR3 has 14 residues. V dropped 0 bases and J dropped 3 bases, with 10 bases sitting between them. CDR3 protein: CASSLVNRLYEQYF. DNA of the CDR3: TGCGCCAGCAGCTTGGTGAACAGGCTCTACGAGCAGTACTTC.

The V call is TRBV6-5, the J call TRBJ1-3; 10 nucleotides agree with TRBD1. The CDR3 is made up of 13 amino acids. V was clipped by 6 bases and J by 8 bases; unmatched bases: 4. CDR1 is MNHEY and CDR2 is SVGAGI in the germline V gene. The CDR3 DNA sequence: TGTGCCAGCAGCCGGGACAGGGGTGACACCATATATTTT. Its translation is CASSRDRGDTIYF.

This chain uses TRBV11-1 with TRBJ1-1, with TRBD1 matching over 7 bases. The V segment lost 1 base and the J segment 8 bases; nucleotides outside the gene matches: 13. The CDR3 contains 16 residues. The germline CDR1 and CDR2 sequences are SGHAT and FQDESV (reference sequence). CDR3 sequence reads: CASSLGPGTDKWEAFF. In DNA form, the CDR3 reads TGTGCCAGCAGCTTAGGGCCCGGGACAGACAAGTGGGAAGCTTTCTTT.

The CDR3 here is CASSTGGNKQYF. CDR3 sequence (DNA): TGTGCCAGCAGCACCGGAGGTAACAAGCAGTACTTC. The chain recombines TRBV6-2 or TRBV6-3 with TRBJ2-7; perhaps TRBD2 as D (5 bases). CDR3 size: 12 residues. The V gene lost 6 bases and the J gene lost 8 bases, with 14 bases spanning the gap. The V gene's germline CDR1 is MNHEY and CDR2 SVGEGT.

The chain uses TRBV9 and TRBJ2-3; 9 nucleotides agree with TRBD2. V was clipped by 0 bases and J by 2 bases; unmatched bases: 7. The CDR3 contains 17 residues. Germline-derived CDR1 and CDR2 are SGDLS and YYNGEE. DNA for the CDR3: TGTGCCAGCAGCGTAGGGCGGGGGGGCCGGATCACAGATACGCAGTATTTT. Amino acids: CASSVGRGGRITDTQYF.

This chain uses TRBV5-1 with TRBJ2-7; 10 bases are shared with TRBD1. Germline V lookup: CDR1 SGHRS, CDR2 YFSETQ. J lost 3 bases, V lost 6 bases, and 3 bases had no gene match. The CDR3 has 13 residues. The CDR3 DNA reads TGCGCCAGCAAAGGGACAGGGGTCTACGAGCAGTACTTC. This translates into CASKGTGVYEQYF.

This chain connects TRBV6-6 to TRBJ1-1, with a possible D match to TRBD1 (6 bases). The CDR3 runs to 15 residues. Deletions cut 5 bases from V and 6 bases from J, with 19 bases between. Germline V lookup: CDR1 MNHNY, CDR2 SVGAGI (reference sequence). CDR3 residues: CASSLSAGGQPEAFF. The CDR3 DNA follows: TGTGCCAGCAGTCTCTCAGCCGGGGGGCAGCCTGAAGCTTTCTTT.

The chain joins TRBV11-3 to TRBJ1-2; D not resolved. The V gene lost 6 bases and the J gene lost 8 bases, with 19 bases spanning the gap. Germline CDR1 reads SGHNT; CDR2 reads YENEEA. CDR3 length equals 14 residues. The CDR3 loop reads CASRKKRVRWGYTF. The DNA of the CDR3 is TGTGCCAGCAGAAAAAAGAGAGTTCGGTGGGGCTACACCTTC.

A single count supports this clone. The chain uses TRBV12-5 and TRBJ2-7; tentatively, D is TRBD1 (6 bases). This CDR3 has 14 residues. Trimming took 3 bases from V and 5 from J, leaving 14 bases between them. Germline V gives CDR1 LGHNT, CDR2 FRNRAP. The CDR3 sequence: CASGFSEQGNEQYF. DNA for the CDR3: TGTGCTAGTGGTTTTTCGGAACAGGGAAACGAGCAGTACTTC.

J is TRBJ2-2 and V is TRBV19; a weak D match, TRBD1 (6 bases). With 8 bases removed from V and 0 bases from J, the gap between germline ends came to 10 bases. CDR3 length: 14 amino acids. Germline-derived CDR1 and CDR2 are LNHDA and SQIVND (reference sequence). The CDR3 DNA is TGTGCCAGTTCCAGGGGAGCGAACACCGGGGAGCTGTTTTTT. Amino acid sequence: CASSRGANTGELFF.

This clone was detected only a few times. This chain links TRBV6-4 with TRBJ2-7, with TRBD2 as a possible D gene (5 bases). The CDR3 runs to 18 residues. The V end was cut by 2 bases, the J end by 0 bases, with 20 bases between. The V gene's germline CDR1 is MRHNA and CDR2 SNTAGT. The CDR3 DNA sequence: TGTGCCAGCAGTGACCGCCATTCCAGGCGGGCTAGCTCCTACGAGCAGTACTTC. Amino acids: CASSDRHSRRASSYEQYF.